This TCR beta chain stems from a study of blood T cell repertoires in COVID-19. Study-wide context: Acute and convalescent COVID-19 specimens originated in the United States, Italy and Spain. T cells, B-cell-depleted T cells, or PBMCs provided the cDNA or gDNA that served as material.

Comment on this clone: Its ends do not fully match the called genes, so a read error is possible.

As processed by the authors: Nucleated cell number was recorded as an estimate derived from reference gene primer amplification. Repertoires were generated with immunoSEQ multiplex PCR, while TCRdb's copy carries only in-frame clones and drops some. The V and J calls and clone size were taken over from that table, and D and trimming were inferred from the DNA. The profile shows 250,000 to 400,000 clones, 87% of them singletons. This CDR3 comprises 15 residues. Germline-derived CDR1 and CDR2 are MDHEN and SYDVKM. The TCR sequence derives from a man aged 50 or older with active or convalescent COVID-19. Specimen: peripheral blood. V and J are TRBV28 and TRBJ1-2; D is possibly TRBD1 (6 bases). The CDR3 spells CASSLSGTPLGGYAF. The DNA for the CDR3 is TGTGCCAGCAGTTTATCCGGGACACCGTTGGGTGGCTACGCCTTC.